This T cell receptor (beta chain) was captured by sequencing in a study of early T cells in non-severe SARS-CoV-2 infection. This clonotype came up many times. Trimming took 5 bases from V and 6 from J; bases not matched to a gene: 11. The CDR3 runs 15 residues. Germline V gene data show CDR1 as SGHTA and CDR2 as FQGNSA. TCRdb itself ran the 5' RACE reads through MiXCR, one entry per CDR3 protein. The sample includes more than 70,000 distinct CDR3 sequences, about 11% of them seen just once. The TCR comes from an adult who was a healthcare worker with PCR-confirmed SARS-CoV-2 infection or an uninfected control (not recorded which). The sample in question was whole blood, obtained at baseline. The chain is built from TRBV7-2 and TRBJ1-2; 8 bases are shared with TRBD1. The chain's CDR3 is CASSPSGGAENGYTF. For the CDR3, the DNA is TGTGCCAGCAGCCCGTCAGGGGGCGCGGAGAATGGCTACACCTTC.